The 11 T cell receptor beta chains below were found in one sample sequenced in a study of multiple sclerosis patients with progressive multifocal leukoencephalopathy. Here immunoSEQ multiplex PCR was the method, and the copy in TCRdb shows in-frame clones only, minus some. Of fewer than 40,000 clones listed, 85% to 95% are singletons. Indicated time point: before natalizumab initiation. Sequenced: PBMCs. All receptors derive from a man in his thirties or forties with multiple sclerosis.

In its sample, this clone was seen once. This chain connects TRBV6-6 to TRBJ2-7, with D possibly being TRBD2 (6 bases). The germline CDR1 and CDR2 sequences are MNHNY and SVGAGI (reference sequence). V lost 6 bases and J 1 base, leaving 13 bases between the germline ends. The CDR3 spans 14 residues. CDR3 DNA: TGTGCCAGCAGGCAAGGGAGGAGTTCCTACGAGCAGTACGTC. This codes for CASRQGRSSYEQYV.

The J gene is TRBJ1-6, the V gene TRBV6-4; D is possibly TRBD1 (6 bases). The ends were cut back, 6 bases at V and 7 bases at J, with 16 bases in the middle. The germline CDR1 and CDR2 sequences are MRHNA and SNTAGT. The CDR3 is 15 residues long. CDR3 sequence (DNA): TGTGCCAGCAGCCGCGAAGGGGGACTCAATTCACCCCTCCACTTT. It translates to CASSREGGLNSPLHF.

This clone was seen a single time. The chain has TRBV4-1 and TRBJ2-5, with D hard to call. Looked up from germline, CDR1 is MGHRA and CDR2 is YSYEKL. Trimming took 5 bases from V and 3 from J, leaving 4 bases between them. The CDR3 is 11 residues long. CDR3 sequence reads: CASSFKETQYF. Here the CDR3 DNA reads TGCGCCAGCAGCTTCAAAGAGACCCAGTACTTC.

The chain is built from TRBV30 and TRBJ2-5, with 9 nucleotides matching TRBD1. Germline-derived CDR1 and CDR2 are GTSNPN and SVGIG (reference sequence). The CDR3 covers 17 residues. V shed 0 bases, J shed 4 bases, and the junction held 12 bases outside the gene matches. In DNA, the CDR3 is TGTGCCTGGAGTGTACGAAGGACAGGGGATTTCCGAGAGACCCAGTACTTC. This encodes CAWSVRRTGDFRETQYF.

The rearrangement links TRBV27 to TRBJ2-1; 7 bases match TRBD2. Germline V CDR1 and CDR2: MNHEY, SMNVEV (reference sequence). V lost 6 bases, J lost 4 bases, and 9 bases stayed unmatched. The CDR3 runs 15 residues. CDR3 in DNA: TGTGCCAGCAGCCCGGGACTAAAGATTTACAATGAGCAGTTCTTC. Translating gives CASSPGLKIYNEQFF.

The chain joins TRBV20-1 to TRBJ2-1; 7 bases agree with TRBD2. J gave up 8 bases and V 7 bases, and 2 bases lay outside the gene matches. The germline V gene encodes CDR1 DFQATT and CDR2 SNEGSKA (reference sequence). This CDR3 is 10 amino acids long. CDR3 protein: CSVGRHEQFF. As DNA, the CDR3 is TGCAGTGTCGGGAGGCATGAGCAGTTCTTC.

The chain has TRBV19 and TRBJ1-6, with D perhaps matching TRBD1 (5 bases). V was clipped by 3 bases and J by 11 bases, with 17 bases between them. The CDR3 consists of 15 residues. Looked up from germline, CDR1 is LNHDA and CDR2 is SQIVND (reference sequence). The CDR3 region is CASSMGAGWKAPLHF. In DNA, the CDR3 is TGTGCCAGTAGTATGGGAGCAGGGTGGAAGGCACCCCTCCACTTT. Full variable domain (missing parts from reference TRBV19 and TRBJ1-6): DGGITQSPKYLFRKEGQNVTLSCEQNLNHDAMYWYRQDPGQGLRLIYYSQIVNDFQKGDIAEGYSVSREKKESFPLTVTSAQKNPTAFYLCASSMGAGWKAPLHFGNGTRLTVT.

The chain combines TRBV11-3 with TRBJ1-1, with D hard to call. CDR3 size: 15 residues. Germline loops: CDR1 SGHNT, CDR2 YENEEA. V was shortened by 1 base and J by 10 bases, with 19 bases between the two germline ends. The CDR3 nucleotides read TGTGCCAGCAGCTTAGTTCTCGGTGATTCTCGGGTAGCTTTCTTT. It is translated as CASSLVLGDSRVAFF.

The chain recombines TRBV4-2 with TRBJ1-1; 8 nucleotides match TRBD1. With V trimmed by 1 base and J by 5 bases, 9 bases remained unmatched. Germline CDR1 and CDR2: LGHNA and YNFKEQ. The CDR3 length is 16 residues. The CDR3 sequence is CASSQGYGWTGTEAFF. The CDR3 DNA follows: TGTGCCAGCAGCCAAGGGTACGGGTGGACAGGGACTGAAGCTTTCTTT.

J is TRBJ2-5 and V is TRBV7-2; D is unresolved. Germline V lookup: CDR1 SGHTA, CDR2 FQGNSA. The CDR3 is 16 residues long. V lost 1 base, J lost 4 bases, and 16 bases lay in between. CDR3 amino acids: CASSLGTHFRRETQYF. CDR3 nucleotide sequence: TGTGCCAGCAGCTTAGGGACCCACTTCAGGCGAGAGACCCAGTACTTC.

With respect to this clone: This same CDR3 is encoded by further DNA sequences in the sample. This rearrangement joins TRBV11-2 to TRBJ2-5; D remains unclear. Deletions cut 5 bases from V and 5 bases from J, with 15 bases between. The CDR3 consists of 14 residues. Per germline, CDR1 SGHAT and CDR2 FQNNGV. CDR3 region: CASSPRWTGETQYF. The CDR3 DNA is TGTGCCAGCAGCCCGCGCTGGACGGGTGAGACCCAGTACTTC.